These 18 T cell receptor beta chains were sequenced from one sample in a study of shared clonotypes between healthy human individuals. TCRdb keeps only in-frame clones here, not all; method: immunoSEQ multiplex PCR. Among 800,000 or so clones listed, 90% to 97% were seen once. The naive CD8 population came from CD45RO-negative cells selected for CCR7, without terminally differentiated effector memory CD45RA+ cells. Sequenced sample: naive CD8+ T cells sorted from blood. These receptors all come from a man aged 25 to 40 in good health.

The CDR3 loop reads CASSDGGAEGKNIQYF. CDR3 in DNA: TGTGCCAGCAGTGACGGGGGTGCGGAGGGGAAAAACATTCAGTACTTC. The J gene is TRBJ2-4, the V gene TRBV2; possibly TRBD2 for D (6 bases). The CDR3 consists of 16 residues. The germline V and J ends were trimmed by 3 bases and 4 bases, with 16 bases remaining between them. Germline V gene lookup returns CDR1 SNHLY and CDR2 FYNNEI. Complete variable domain (other parts from reference TRBV2 and TRBJ2-4): EPEVTQTPSHQVTQMGQEVILRCVPISNHLYFYWYRQILGQKVEFLVSFYNNEISEKSEIFDDQFSVERPDGSNFTLKIRSTKLEDSAMYFCASSDGGAEGKNIQYFGAGTRLSVL.

The chain carries TRBV4-2 and TRBJ2-2; no reliable D call. Trimming shortened V by 0 bases and J by 3 bases, and 5 bases separated the two germline ends. Germline V lookup: CDR1 LGHNA, CDR2 YNFKEQ. This CDR3 comprises 14 residues. This chain's CDR3 is CASSQEGHTGELFF. In DNA form, the CDR3 reads TGTGCCAGCAGCCAAGAGGGTCACACCGGGGAGCTGTTTTTT.

The chain combines TRBV5-1 with TRBJ2-1, with D perhaps given as TRBD1 or TRBD2 (5 bases each). The ends were cut back, 1 base at V and 6 bases at J, with 14 bases in the middle. Germline V gene data show CDR1 as SGHRS and CDR2 as YFSETQ. This CDR3 region has 15 residues. CDR3 sequence (DNA): TGCGCCAGCAGCTTGTTTCCGGGGACCGTCAATGAGCAGTTCTTC. This gives the protein CASSLFPGTVNEQFF.

The J gene is TRBJ1-1, the V gene TRBV2, with D unclear. Per germline, CDR1 SNHLY and CDR2 FYNNEI. The V and J ends lost 4 bases and 11 bases respectively, with 8 bases between them. This CDR3 region has 10 residues. This CDR3 is CASSGQVAFF. In nucleotides, the CDR3 is TGTGCCAGCAGTGGCCAGGTGGCTTTCTTT.

The V and J genes are TRBV7-2 and TRBJ2-7, with D unclear. Between the trimmed V and J ends, which lost 1 base and 9 bases, there was a span of 13 bases. The CDR3 sequence is 13 residues long. CDR1 SGHTA and CDR2 FQGNSA come from the germline V gene. CDR3 residues: CASSLGTEWVQYF. CDR3 DNA: TGTGCCAGCAGCTTAGGGACGGAGTGGGTGCAGTACTTC.

The genes are TRBV18 and TRBJ2-7, with 10 bases fitting TRBD2. The CDR3 is 18 residues long. V was clipped by 3 bases and J by 3 bases; unmatched bases: 14. Germline lookup yields CDR1 KGHSH and CDR2 LQKENI. CDR3 protein: CASSPGGEAGTSVYEQYF. CDR3 sequence (DNA): TGTGCCAGCTCACCGGGTGGGGAGGCGGGGACTAGCGTCTACGAGCAGTACTTC.

The rearrangement links TRBV2 to TRBJ1-5; D not resolved. Trimming removed 0 bases from V and 9 bases from J, with 9 bases in between. The germline V gene encodes CDR1 SNHLY and CDR2 FYNNEI. There are 13 residues in the CDR3. CDR3 bases: TGTGCCAGCAGTGAAGCGCCCGGGTGGCCCCAGCATTTT. Protein sequence: CASSEAPGWPQHF.

The rearrangement uses TRBV9 and TRBJ1-5; D ambiguous. CDR3 length: 15 residues. Trimming cost V 4 bases and J 7 bases, with 18 bases left between them. Germline loops: CDR1 SGDLS, CDR2 YYNGEE. In DNA form, the CDR3 reads TGTGCCAGCAGCCCAGCCGGAGGACGAGGGCAGCCCCAGCATTTT. This encodes CASSPAGGRGQPQHF.

This clone was seen only a few times. The J gene is TRBJ1-5, the V gene TRBV25-1; D gene uncertain. CDR1 MGHDK and CDR2 SYGVNS come from the germline V gene. The CDR3 covers 14 residues. Trimming took off 6 bases at V and 4 bases at J, with 13 bases between the two ends. CDR3 sequence: CASSRTGENQPQHF. The CDR3 nucleotides are TGTGCCAGCAGCCGGACCGGGGAGAATCAGCCCCAGCATTTT.

This rearrangement joins TRBV5-4 to TRBJ2-7; D might be TRBD1 (5 bases). Germline CDR1 is SGHNT and CDR2 is YYREEE (reference sequence). CDR3 size: 17 residues. V lost 10 bases and J 4 bases, leaving 30 bases between the germline ends. CDR3 sequence (DNA): TGTGCCGCCAGCACAGGTATACAACCCACACCGTATTACGAGCAGTACTTC. Translated, it gives CAASTGIQPTPYYEQYF.

The V and J genes are TRBV5-1 and TRBJ1-1; TRBD1 might be the D (6 bases). CDR1 SGHRS and CDR2 YFSETQ come from the germline V gene. CDR3 size: 13 residues. V lost 4 bases and J lost 9, with 16 bases in between. CDR3 protein: CASSTRQDKQAFF. The CDR3 nucleotides read TGCGCCAGCAGCACCCGACAGGACAAACAAGCTTTCTTT.

The CDR3 reads CASSQDAGSAHGYTF. In DNA form, the CDR3 reads TGTGCCAGCAGCCAAGATGCTGGCTCGGCCCATGGCTACACCTTC. This rearrangement joins TRBV14 to TRBJ1-2, with unresolved D. V dropped 0 bases and J dropped 6 bases, with 14 bases sitting between them. Germline assignment: CDR1 SGHDN and CDR2 FVKESK. CDR3 length equals 15 residues.

V is TRBV5-1 and J is TRBJ2-7; TRBD2 matches 8 bases. The V segment lost 2 bases and the J segment 3 bases; nucleotides outside the gene matches: 16. Germline CDR1 reads SGHRS; CDR2 reads YFSETQ. This CDR3 has 18 amino acids. CDR3 bases: TGCGCCAGCAGCTTCACAGGCGGGGGGAGTAAACCGCACTACGAGCAGTACTTC. This codes for CASSFTGGGSKPHYEQYF.

The J gene is TRBJ1-5, the V gene TRBV27; TRBD1 aligns across 8 bases. Losses at the gene ends were 5 bases for V and 4 bases for J; bases not matched to a gene: 10. CDR3 length equals 16 residues. The germline gives CDR1 MNHEY, CDR2 SMNVEV (reference sequence). CDR3 protein: CASSTSRDRLNQPQHF. The CDR3, as DNA: TGTGCCAGCAGTACCTCCCGGGACAGGCTAAATCAGCCCCAGCATTTT.

As for this clone: The sample holds other DNA sequences that translate to the same CDR3. The chain joins TRBV6-5 to TRBJ2-7; possibly TRBD1 for D (5 bases). Trimming shortened V by 0 bases and J by 6 bases, and 12 bases separated the two germline ends. The CDR3 is 14 amino acids. CDR1 is MNHEY, CDR2 SVGAGI, per germline. The CDR3, as DNA: TGTGCCAGCAGTTACTCGGGGCAGGGTGGCGAGCAGTACTTC. Translated, it gives CASSYSGQGGEQYF.

The rearrangement joins TRBV7-6 to TRBJ2-7, with 7 bases lining up with TRBD1. The CDR3 contains 15 residues. The V gene's germline CDR1 is SGHVS and CDR2 FNYEAQ. The J segment lost 6 bases and the V segment lost 5 bases, leaving 13 bases of the junction unmatched. The CDR3 reads CASSPRQGTTVEQYF. The DNA of the CDR3 is TGTGCCAGCAGCCCTCGACAGGGAACTACGGTCGAGCAGTACTTC.

The V call is TRBV13, the J call TRBJ2-5; TRBD2 agrees at 9 bases. Germline CDR1 is PRHDT and CDR2 is FYEKMQ (reference sequence). This CDR3 is built from 15 residues. Trimming at V came to 5 bases and at J to 5 bases, leaving 9 bases not matched to a gene. CDR3 in DNA: TGTGCCAGCAGCCGGACTGCGGGGGGGGGTGAGACCCAGTACTTC. Protein product: CASSRTAGGGETQYF.

This clone has a single count. The rearrangement uses TRBV7-2 and TRBJ2-1; the D gene is possibly TRBD2 (5 bases). From germline, CDR1 is SGHTA and CDR2 FQGNSA. Trimming cost V 5 bases and J 8 bases, with 22 bases left between them. This CDR3 region has 16 residues. As DNA, the CDR3 is TGTGCCAGCAGCAGACCTCGATGGGAGTCAAAAGATGAGCAGTTCTTC. It codes for CASSRPRWESKDEQFF.